The 10 T cell receptor beta chains below were found in one sample sequenced in a study of T-cell reconstitution after alpha-beta-depleted transplantation in children. Unique molecular identifiers were used in preparing the TCRbeta library. TCRdb recomputed calls from the PCR reads with MiXCR, one row per CDR3 protein. The sample consists of just under 250,000 distinct CDR3 sequences, roughly 25% of them appearing once. The starting material was PBMCs, obtained before TCRalphabeta/CD19-depleted stem cell transplant. The receptors were gathered from a girl aged 2 to 9 with Fanconi anemia, due to receive a stem cell transplant.

In this sample, this clonotype turned up many times. This rearrangement joins TRBV12-3 or TRBV12-4 to TRBJ2-7, with 10 bases matching TRBD2. V shed 2 bases and J 9 bases; nucleotides not matched to a gene: 10. CDR3 length: 15 residues. CDR3 nucleotide sequence: TGTGCCAGCAGTTTATCTAGCGGGAGTTCCAGAGTGCAGTACTTC. Translation gives CASSLSSGSSRVQYF.

This clonotype was seen at least ten times. The chain has TRBV28 and TRBJ2-3; D is unclear. Trimming removed 5 bases from V and 3 bases from J, with 15 bases in between. The CDR3 loop spans 15 amino acids. Germline CDR1 is MDHEN and CDR2 is SYDVKM. The CDR3 nucleotides are TGTGCCAGCAGTCGCGGTTCTATTAGGACAGATACGCAGTATTTT. It specifies CASSRGSIRTDTQYF.

This clonotype turned up a few times. The V call is TRBV29-1, the J call TRBJ2-7; 10 positions agree with TRBD2. CDR1 is SQVTM, CDR2 ANQGSEA, per germline. The CDR3 sequence is 13 residues long. J gave up 5 bases and V 5 bases, and 6 bases lay outside the gene matches. The CDR3 loop reads CSVSSGRGNEQYF. In nucleotides, the CDR3 is TGCAGCGTTTCTAGCGGGAGAGGGAACGAGCAGTACTTC.

V usage is TRBV7-2 and J usage is TRBJ2-5; 7 bases are shared with TRBD2. Germline V gene lookup returns CDR1 SGHTA and CDR2 FQGNSA. V trimming: 5 bases; J trimming: 4 bases; junction bases outside the gene matches: 7. The CDR3 is 14 amino acids. CDR3 loop: CASSRTRRAETQYF. The CDR3 DNA follows: TGTGCCAGCAGCCGGACTAGACGGGCAGAGACCCAGTACTTC.

This sequence joins TRBV5-7 and TRBJ2-2; 10 bases align to TRBD2. TRBV5-7 is identified as an open reading frame with a role that is uncertain. The length of the CDR3 is 15 residues. V lost 4 bases and J lost 2; bases outside the gene matches: 2. CDR3 DNA: TGTGCCAGCAGCGGACTAGCGGTAAACACCGGGGAGCTGTTTTTT. It yields the protein CASSGLAVNTGELFF.

The chain joins TRBV4-2 to TRBJ2-7; D perhaps matches TRBD1 (6 bases). Germline V CDR1 and CDR2: LGHNA, YNFKEQ. This CDR3 has 16 amino acids. The germline V and J ends were trimmed by 5 bases and 0 bases, with 17 bases remaining between them. The CDR3 reads CASSTMVGQSSYEQYF. CDR3 sequence (DNA): TGTGCCAGCAGCACCATGGTCGGACAGAGCTCCTACGAGCAGTACTTC.

This clonotype was detected many times. The rearrangement uses TRBV4-2 and TRBJ2-1, with TRBD2 matching 9 bases. The CDR3 length is 13 residues. V trimming: 4 bases; J trimming: 9 bases; junction bases outside the gene matches: 4. Germline CDR1 LGHNA, CDR2 YNFKEQ. Here the CDR3 reads CASSRGGAIEQFF. CDR3 coding DNA: TGTGCCAGCAGCCGCGGGGGGGCCATTGAGCAGTTCTTC.

This clonotype was detected a few times. The chain carries TRBV5-1 and TRBJ1-1; no reliable D call. Germline V gives CDR1 SGHRS, CDR2 YFSETQ. The CDR3 is 15 amino acids. V shed 4 bases and J shed 4 bases, with 17 bases lying between them. CDR3 coding DNA: TGCGCCAGCAGCGGTGGTCTTAGCTCGTCCACTGAAGCTTTCTTT. It translates to CASSGGLSSSTEAFF.

This clonotype was picked up a small number of times. This chain connects TRBV20-1 to TRBJ2-3; the match to TRBD2 covers 9 bases. This CDR3 has 15 amino acids. V dropped 3 bases and J dropped 4; count of bases not matched to a gene: 8. CDR1 is DFQATT, CDR2 SNEGSKA, per germline (reference sequence). As DNA, the CDR3 is TGCAGTGCTAGTGACCTAGCGGGGCGATCAGATACGCAGTATTTT. Translated, it gives CSASDLAGRSDTQYF.

The J gene is TRBJ2-7, the V gene TRBV15, with TRBD1 identical over 7 bases. The CDR3 sequence is 17 residues long. The germline CDR1 and CDR2 sequences are LNHNV and YYDKDF (reference sequence). The J segment lost 1 base and the V segment lost 0 bases, leaving 9 bases of the junction unmatched. The CDR3 reads CATSRDPIPTGSYEQYF. As DNA, the CDR3 is TGTGCCACCAGCAGAGATCCAATTCCGACAGGGTCCTACGAGCAGTACTTC.